One and the same sample provided the 27 T cell receptor beta chains below, sequenced in a study of type 1 regulatory T cells (dated by TCRdb to the early 2020s). The run used an Illumina MiSeq. The public reads were run again by TCRdb, first through fastp at Q25 and then through MiXCR, and only productive beta chains were kept. Each CDR3 protein gets just one entry, which takes the most common genes and DNA from the rows behind it. Here the sample has approximately 100,000 distinct CDR3 sequences; around a third occur a single time. The ten largest clones represent roughly 2.4% of the sample. Input material: CD4+ T cells, either the whole sample or a sorted fraction (not recorded which). These receptors originate from a human donor in good health.

This chain joins TRBV4-1 and TRBJ2-1; no clear D gene. CDR1 MGHRA and CDR2 YSYEKL come from the germline V gene. The CDR3 loop spans 16 amino acids. Trimming pared 5 bases from V and 0 bases from J, leaving 14 bases between. DNA for the CDR3: TGCGCCAGCAGCTCTCTACAGACCTCCTCCTACAATGAGCAGTTCTTC. Protein: CASSSLQTSSYNEQFF.

CDR3 region: CASSLGFNYGYTF. As DNA, the CDR3 is TGTGCCAGCAGCTTGGGATTTAACTATGGCTACACCTTC. This chain uses TRBV11-2 with TRBJ1-2; D not certain. The V end was cut by 3 bases, the J end by 1 base, with 6 bases between. The germline V gene has CDR1 SGHAT and CDR2 FQNNGV. The CDR3 spans 13 residues.

The chain employs TRBV10-1 and TRBJ2-1; 7 bases map to TRBD2. The germline gives CDR1 WNHNN, CDR2 SYGVQD (reference sequence). This CDR3 region has 21 residues. The J segment lost 5 bases and the V segment lost 2 bases, leaving 24 bases of the junction unmatched. The CDR3 loop is CASSEPPGKKQLRGDNNEQFF. CDR3 DNA sequence: TGCGCCAGCAGTGAGCCCCCCGGTAAAAAACAGCTTCGGGGGGATAACAATGAGCAGTTCTTC.

This clonotype was picked up a small number of times. Written as DNA, the CDR3 is TGTGCCAGCAGCTTCGGACAGTGGAACACTGAAGCTTTCTTT. As protein: CASSFGQWNTEAFF. The V gene is TRBV7-9, the J gene TRBJ1-1, with a weak D call TRBD1 (6 bases). V lost 3 bases, J lost 1 base, and 9 bases lay in between. CDR3 size: 14 residues. Per the germline V gene, CDR1 is SEHNR and CDR2 is FQNEAQ (reference sequence).

This clonotype was seen more than once but under ten times. The V call is TRBV2, the J call TRBJ2-1; 13 nucleotides line up with TRBD2. V was pared by 6 bases and J by 8 bases, with 4 bases of the junction left unmatched. This CDR3 is built from 14 residues. Germline V gives CDR1 SNHLY, CDR2 FYNNEI. The CDR3: CASRGGLAGDEQFF. CDR3 DNA: TGTGCCAGCAGAGGAGGACTAGCGGGAGATGAGCAGTTCTTC.

CDR3 amino acids: CSARGPGQGLNYGYTF. DNA of the CDR3: TGCAGTGCTAGAGGCCCTGGACAGGGACTAAACTATGGCTACACCTTC. The chain recombines TRBV20-1 with TRBJ1-2; 8 positions agree with TRBD1. CDR3 size: 16 residues. Germline CDR1 and CDR2: DFQATT and SNEGSKA (reference sequence). The trim removed 1 base at V and 2 bases at J, leaving 9 bases unmatched.

The chain links TRBV24-1 to TRBJ2-2; D ambiguous. The V gene's germline CDR1 is KGHDR and CDR2 SFDVKD. The ends were cut back, 4 bases at V and 4 bases at J, with 15 bases in the middle. CDR3 length: 16 residues. The CDR3 reads CATSDVPPLSTGELFF. DNA of the CDR3: TGTGCCACCAGTGACGTGCCGCCTTTGAGCACCGGGGAGCTGTTTTTT.

This chain connects TRBV30 to TRBJ2-1; no firm D call. CDR3 length: 15 amino acids. Trimming left V 0 bases short and J 7 bases short, with 16 bases between. CDR1 is GTSNPN and CDR2 is SVGIG in the germline V gene (reference sequence). Here the CDR3 DNA reads TGTGCCTGGAGTGTCCCGGGCCTAGGAAAGAATGAGCAGTTCTTC. Its protein is CAWSVPGLGKNEQFF.

This clonotype was seen only a few times. This rearrangement joins TRBV6-1 to TRBJ2-2; TRBD1 agrees at 7 bases. The CDR3 is 12 amino acids. The germline V gene has CDR1 MNHNS and CDR2 SASEGT. J was trimmed by 7 bases and V by 7 bases; bases with no gene match: 3. The CDR3 here is CASTPGGGELFF. The CDR3 DNA reads as TGTGCCAGCACCCCAGGGGGCGGGGAGCTGTTTTTT.

This clonotype was seen a few times. The CDR3 reads CASSDRGSEAFF. CDR3 DNA sequence: TGTGCCAGCAGCGACAGGGGGTCTGAAGCTTTCTTT. The chain has TRBV5-8 and TRBJ1-1, with 9 bases identical to TRBD1. The trim removed 4 bases at V and 6 bases at J, leaving 1 base unmatched. From germline, CDR1 is SGHTS and CDR2 YDEGEE. The CDR3 consists of 12 residues.

This clonotype was counted a few times. The V and J genes are TRBV24-1 and TRBJ2-7; 12 positions match TRBD2. Germline CDR1 KGHDR, CDR2 SFDVKD. V shed 4 bases and J 3 bases; nucleotides not matched to a gene: 6. This CDR3 has 16 amino acids. Here the CDR3 reads CATSETGTSGFYEQYF. The CDR3 DNA is TGTGCCACCAGTGAAACCGGGACTAGCGGGTTCTACGAGCAGTACTTC.

This clonotype was seen a handful of times. This chain uses TRBV5-6 with TRBJ2-1; TRBD2 agrees at 9 bases. The junction had 12 bases not matched to a gene; V was cut back by 5 bases and J by 0 bases. CDR3 length: 18 residues. The germline V gene has CDR1 SGHDT and CDR2 YYEEEE. The CDR3 DNA is TGTGCCAGCAGAGCGGCGGCGGGAGGGGATAACTCCTACAATGAGCAGTTCTTC. Amino acids: CASRAAAGGDNSYNEQFF.

V gene TRBV3-1 combines with J gene TRBJ1-6; D is undetermined. The CDR3 length is 14 residues. Trimming took off 4 bases at V and 7 bases at J, with 11 bases between the two ends. Germline CDR1 and CDR2: LGHDT and YNNKEL (reference sequence). The CDR3 DNA follows: TGTGCCAGCAGCCCTCTCACCCGCAATTCACCCCTCCACTTT. The encoded protein is CASSPLTRNSPLHF.

The chain recombines TRBV5-4 with TRBJ1-2; the D is unclear. CDR1 and CDR2 from the germline V gene are SGHNT and YYREEE (reference sequence). The ends were cut back, 0 bases at V and 8 bases at J, with 11 bases in the middle. This CDR3 is 13 amino acids long. The CDR3 region is CASSLDAGYGYTF. The DNA of the CDR3 is TGTGCCAGCAGCTTGGATGCGGGTTACGGCTACACCTTC.

There are a few counts of this clonotype. V gene TRBV9 combines with J gene TRBJ2-2; 9 bases are a match to TRBD1. V dropped 0 bases and J dropped 6; count of bases not matched to a gene: 12. CDR3 size: 18 residues. CDR1 SGDLS and CDR2 YYNGEE come from the germline V gene. CDR3 bases: TGTGCCAGCAGCGTAGCTCCACGGGACAGGGTTTCGTCCGGGGAGCTGTTTTTT. Translated, it gives CASSVAPRDRVSSGELFF.

The V call is TRBV12-3 or TRBV12-4, the J call TRBJ2-7, with D tentatively TRBD1 or TRBD2 (5 bases each). This CDR3 comprises 14 residues. V was cut by 6 bases and J by 6 bases, with 18 bases left in between. As DNA, the CDR3 is TGTGCCAGCAGCCCCTTTTGGGGGTCGGGCGAGCAGTACTTC. Its protein is CASSPFWGSGEQYF.

The chain employs TRBV7-9 and TRBJ2-3; TRBD1 aligns across 9 bases. V lost 7 bases, J lost 3 bases, and 8 bases stayed unmatched. The CDR3 spans 15 residues. CDR1 SEHNR and CDR2 FQNEAQ come from the germline V gene (reference sequence). The CDR3: CASTLPTGGTDTQYF. The CDR3 DNA is TGTGCCAGCACTTTGCCGACAGGGGGAACAGATACGCAGTATTTT.

V usage is TRBV6-5 and J usage is TRBJ2-5; TRBD2 agrees at 10 bases. With V trimmed by 4 bases and J by 5 bases, 4 bases remained unmatched. The CDR3 contains 14 residues. The germline V gene has CDR1 MNHEY and CDR2 SVGAGI. In DNA form, the CDR3 reads TGTGCCAGCAGTTCCGGACTAGCGGTTGAGACCCAGTACTTC. Amino acid sequence: CASSSGLAVETQYF.

The V gene is TRBV5-5, the J gene TRBJ1-2; no clear D. V lost 0 bases, J lost 1 base, and 7 bases lay in between. Germline CDR1 SGHKS, CDR2 YYEKEE (reference sequence). The length of the CDR3 is 14 residues. The CDR3 is CASSLAPNNYGYTF. CDR3 sequence (DNA): TGTGCCAGCAGCTTGGCCCCAAATAACTATGGCTACACCTTC.

The CDR3 here is CASSFGQQNEQFF. The CDR3 DNA reads as TGTGCCAGCAGCTTTGGACAGCAGAATGAGCAGTTCTTC. The rearrangement uses TRBV7-6 and TRBJ2-1; D possibly corresponds to TRBD1 (6 bases). V shed 3 bases and J shed 7 bases, with 10 bases lying between them. This CDR3 contains 13 residues. CDR1 SGHVS and CDR2 FNYEAQ come from the germline V gene.

This clonotype came up a few times. The chain joins TRBV6-6 to TRBJ2-3; D gene uncertain. In germline, CDR1 is MNHNY, CDR2 SVGAGI (reference sequence). The CDR3 is 11 amino acids. V lost 6 bases and J lost 5, with 6 bases in between. The DNA of the CDR3 is TGTGCCAGCAGGATCAAAGATACGCAGTATTTT. It encodes CASRIKDTQYF.

This chain links TRBV20-1 with TRBJ2-1, with D possibly TRBD2 on 6 matching bases. Germline CDR1 and CDR2: DFQATT and SNEGSKA (reference sequence). The length of the CDR3 is 18 residues. The V and J ends lost 0 bases and 0 bases respectively, with 18 bases between them. CDR3 region: CSARDGGAGQSSYNEQFF. The CDR3 coding sequence is TGCAGTGCTAGAGATGGGGGAGCGGGCCAGAGCTCCTACAATGAGCAGTTCTTC.

The genes are TRBV5-6 and TRBJ2-7; perhaps TRBD1 as D (6 bases). The CDR3 totals 15 residues. In germline, CDR1 is SGHDT, CDR2 YYEEEE. V dropped 4 bases and J dropped 3 bases, with 17 bases sitting between them. The CDR3 nucleotides are TGTGCCAGCAGCCCAGAGGACAGTTCATTCTACGAGCAGTACTTC. Amino acids: CASSPEDSSFYEQYF.

The chain joins TRBV29-1 to TRBJ2-1; D is possibly TRBD2 (5 bases). Germline V CDR1 and CDR2: SQVTM, ANQGSEA. The length of the CDR3 is 13 residues. V was shortened by 2 bases and J by 12 bases, with 17 bases between the two germline ends. The CDR3 coding sequence is TGCAGCGTTGAATACGGGGTTTCAGTTGGGCAGTTCTTC. Its translation is CSVEYGVSVGQFF.

A few counts support this clonotype. V gene TRBV7-9 combines with J gene TRBJ2-7, with unresolved D. The germline V gene encodes CDR1 SEHNR and CDR2 FQNEAQ (reference sequence). The CDR3 consists of 11 residues. V was pared by 3 bases and J by 4 bases, with 4 bases between. The CDR3 loop reads CASSFQYEQYF. CDR3 bases: TGTGCCAGCAGCTTTCAATACGAGCAGTACTTC.

This chain joins TRBV10-3 and TRBJ1-1; maybe TRBD1 (5 bases). With 10 bases removed from V and 1 base from J, the gap between germline ends came to 13 bases. From germline, CDR1 is ENHRY and CDR2 SYGVKD. This CDR3 region has 13 residues. The CDR3 region has the DNA TGTGCCACGGGGTCGGGGCAGAACACTGAAGCTTTCTTT. Its protein product is CATGSGQNTEAFF.

The rearrangement uses TRBV20-1 and TRBJ2-2; 8 bases are a match to TRBD1. The germline gives CDR1 DFQATT, CDR2 SNEGSKA (reference sequence). CDR3 length: 17 residues. After removal of 6 bases from V and 1 base from J, the junction contained 13 bases not matched to a gene. The CDR3: CSARDRITGENTGELFF. The CDR3 DNA is TGCAGTGCACGGGACAGGATAACCGGAGAGAACACCGGGGAGCTGTTTTTT.